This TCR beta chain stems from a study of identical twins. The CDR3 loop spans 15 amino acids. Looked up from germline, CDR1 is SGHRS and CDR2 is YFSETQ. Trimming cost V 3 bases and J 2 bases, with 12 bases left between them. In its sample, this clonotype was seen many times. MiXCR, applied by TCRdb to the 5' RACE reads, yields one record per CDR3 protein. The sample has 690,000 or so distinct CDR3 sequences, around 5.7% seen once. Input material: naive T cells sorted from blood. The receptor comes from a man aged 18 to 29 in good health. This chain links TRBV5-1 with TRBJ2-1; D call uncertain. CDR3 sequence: CASSSESVPYNEQFF. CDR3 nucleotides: TGCGCCAGCAGCTCGGAGTCAGTTCCCTACAATGAGCAGTTCTTC.